The subject of this entry is one T cell receptor (beta chain). The antigen remains unidentified. V dropped 5 bases and J dropped 2 bases, with 7 bases sitting between them. CDR3 size: 14 residues. The germline CDR1 and CDR2 sequences are SGHVS and FQNEAQ. The data originate from a study of B cell selection in AIRE deficiency. Conventional CD4 T cells were sorted as CD4+CD127+ cells. Assay used: immunoSEQ multiplex PCR; TCRdb lists only in-frame clones, some missing. Among about 25,000 clones listed, about 95% were seen once. Findings and caveats of the study: AIRE-deficient Tconv and Treg repertoires matched healthy donors in TCRBV, CDR3 length, diversity. Shorter CDR3s marked shared Treg sequences, biased toward few non-templated insertions.

The specimen was CD4+CD127+ conventional T cells sorted from PBMCs. This TCR was recovered from a human donor in good health. The V and J genes are TRBV7-8 and TRBJ1-6; D gene ambiguous. The CDR3 reads CASSPLPYNSPLHF. CDR3 nucleotide sequence: TGTGCCAGCAGCCCCCTGCCCTATAATTCACCCCTCCACTTT.